Below, 24 T cell receptor beta chains from the same sample are listed, as sequenced in a study of monozygotic twins with inflammatory bowel disease. Using the 5' RACE reads, TCRdb records one entry per CDR3 protein without DNA. The sample totals approximately 390,000 distinct CDR3 sequences. The sample taken for sequencing was blood. Receptors originate from a human donor with ulcerative colitis or Crohn's disease, or a healthy co-twin of an affected twin (not recorded which).

This sequence joins TRBV24-1 and TRBJ2-1; the TRBD2 assignment by TCRdb is unverifiable without DNA. The CDR3 has 16 amino acids. The germline gives CDR1 KGHDR, CDR2 SFDVKD. This CDR3 is CATSDALAGAINEQFF.

This chain links TRBV5-4 with TRBJ2-6; the D call of TRBD1 rests on TCRdb alone, since no DNA is present to check it. The CDR3 is 15 amino acids. Germline V gene sequence: CDR1 SGHNT, CDR2 YYREEE (reference sequence). This CDR3 reads CASTLPLAGANVLTF.

The V gene is TRBV5-1, the J gene TRBJ2-5; TCRdb selects TRBD1, and the lack of DNA leaves this call unchecked. Germline lookup yields CDR1 SGHRS and CDR2 YFSETQ. This CDR3 is built from 16 residues. CDR3: CASSPIGTGAAETQYF.

V gene TRBV20-1 combines with J gene TRBJ2-3; TCRdb selects TRBD2, and the lack of DNA leaves this call unchecked. The CDR3 is 20 amino acids. Looked up from germline, CDR1 is DFQATT and CDR2 is SNEGSKA (reference sequence). The CDR3 sequence is CSARDLLGTSEQLSTDTQYF.

The chain recombines TRBV4-3 with TRBJ2-5; lacking DNA, the TRBD1 call made by TCRdb goes unchecked. There are 14 residues in the CDR3. CDR1 is LGHNA and CDR2 is YSLEER in the germline V gene. The CDR3 is CASSLGQGAETQYF.

The J gene is TRBJ1-3, the V gene TRBV4-3; absent DNA, TCRdb's TRBD1 call cannot be checked. Per germline, CDR1 LGHNA and CDR2 YSLEER. The CDR3 has 14 amino acids. The chain's CDR3 is CASSQGGTGNTIYF.

The genes are TRBV3-1 and TRBJ2-1; there is no DNA to check the TCRdb D call of TRBD2. The germline V gene encodes CDR1 LGHDT and CDR2 YNNKEL (reference sequence). This CDR3 region has 17 residues. The chain's CDR3 is CASSRTLAGGFYNEQFF.

The V and J genes are TRBV5-1 and TRBJ2-1; the D call of TRBD2 rests on TCRdb alone, since no DNA is present to check it. Per germline, CDR1 SGHRS and CDR2 YFSETQ. The CDR3 has 18 residues. The CDR3: CASSLLGLAESSYNEQFF.

CDR3 sequence: CASSFYANTEAFF. V gene TRBV7-9 combines with J gene TRBJ1-1. CDR1 and CDR2 (germline): SEHNR, FQNEAQ (reference sequence). The CDR3 sequence is 13 residues long. The full variable domain, completed using reference TRBV7-9 and TRBJ1-1, is DTGVSQNPRHKITKRGQNVTFRCDPISEHNRLYWYRQTLGQGPEFLTYFQNEAQLEKSRLLSDRFSAERPKGSFSTLEIQRTEQGDSAMYLCASSFYANTEAFFGQGTRLTVV.

The rearrangement joins TRBV4-1 to TRBJ2-7; there is no DNA to check the TCRdb D call of TRBD1. The CDR3 is 17 residues long. Germline CDR1 and CDR2: MGHRA and YSYEKL. The CDR3 loop reads CASSHAQGQGGKYEQYF.

The chain combines TRBV5-4 with TRBJ1-2; the TRBD1 assignment by TCRdb is unverifiable without DNA. This CDR3 is 16 amino acids long. The germline V gene encodes CDR1 SGHNT and CDR2 YYREEE (reference sequence). The CDR3 protein is CASSLGLQQGARGYTF. The full variable domain, completed using reference TRBV5-4 and TRBJ1-2, is ETGVTQSPTHLIKTRGQQVTLRCSSQSGHNTVSWYQQALGQGPQFIFQYYREEENGRGNFPPRFSGLQFPNYSSELNVNALELDDSALYLCASSLGLQQGARGYTFGSGTRLTVV.

The V call is TRBV12-3 or TRBV12-4, the J call TRBJ2-6. The CDR3 runs 15 residues. CDR3 sequence: CASSIQSSGANVLTF.

The rearrangement joins TRBV29-1 to TRBJ2-1; the D call of TRBD1 rests on TCRdb alone, since no DNA is present to check it. The CDR3 covers 15 residues. CDR1 and CDR2 (germline): SQVTM, ANQGSEA. The CDR3 protein is CSVRQAGSPGNEQFF.

The V and J genes are TRBV18 and TRBJ2-5; TCRdb selects TRBD1, and the lack of DNA leaves this call unchecked. CDR1 and CDR2 from the germline V gene are KGHSH and LQKENI. The CDR3 has 14 amino acids. The CDR3 loop reads CASSPGGTRETQYF. The full variable domain, with the rest looked up from reference TRBV18 and TRBJ2-5, is NAGVMQNPRHLVRRRGQEARLRCSPMKGHSHVYWYRQLPEEGLKFMVYLQKENIIDESGMPKERFSAEFPKEGPSILRIQQVVRGDSAAYFCASSPGGTRETQYFGPGTRLLVL.

The chain carries TRBV7-2 and TRBJ2-5; TCRdb indicates TRBD1, and absent DNA this call remains unverified. Germline V CDR1 and CDR2: SGHTA, FQGNSA. The CDR3 sequence is 15 residues long. The CDR3 loop reads CASSLDVGDRTTQYF. Using reference TRBV7-2 and TRBJ2-5 for the parts outside the CDR3, the full variable domain is GAGVSQSPSNKVTEKGKDVELRCDPISGHTALYWYRQSLGQGLEFLIYFQGNSAPDKSGLPSDRFSAERTGGSVSTLTIQRTQQEDSAVYLCASSLDVGDRTTQYFGPGTRLLVL.

The CDR3 reads CASSSQAGAIYNEQFF. This chain joins TRBV5-4 and TRBJ2-1; TCRdb reports TRBD2, a call that lacks DNA to check it against. This CDR3 comprises 16 residues. Germline lookup yields CDR1 SGHNT and CDR2 YYREEE (reference sequence). The full variable domain, in which reference TRBV5-4 and TRBJ2-1 provide the parts outside the CDR3, is ETGVTQSPTHLIKTRGQQVTLRCSSQSGHNTVSWYQQALGQGPQFIFQYYREEENGRGNFPPRFSGLQFPNYSSELNVNALELDDSALYLCASSSQAGAIYNEQFFGPGTRLTVL.

This chain uses TRBV3-1 with TRBJ2-7; the D call from TCRdb, TRBD2, cannot be confirmed without DNA. CDR1 and CDR2 (germline): LGHDT, YNNKEL (reference sequence). CDR3 length: 14 amino acids. CDR3 loop: CASSSRTSGDEQYF.

V gene TRBV5-1 combines with J gene TRBJ2-7. Germline V gives CDR1 SGHRS, CDR2 YFSETQ. CDR3 size: 14 residues. CDR3 sequence reads: CASSLGSNSYEQYF. Full variable domain (outside the CDR3, taken from reference TRBV5-1 and TRBJ2-7): KAGVTQTPRYLIKTRGQQVTLSCSPISGHRSVSWYQQTPGQGLQFLFEYFSETQRNKGNFPGRFSGRQFSNSRSEMNVSTLELGDSALYLCASSLGSNSYEQYFGPGTRLTVT.

The J gene is TRBJ2-7, the V gene TRBV12-3 or TRBV12-4; TCRdb indicates TRBD1, and absent DNA this call remains unverified. There are 12 residues in the CDR3. CDR3 sequence reads: CASSRGQSEQYF.

The V gene is TRBV4-3, the J gene TRBJ1-1; as DNA is missing, the TRBD1 call by TCRdb cannot be tested. Germline CDR1 is LGHNA and CDR2 is YSLEER. The length of the CDR3 is 18 residues. The CDR3 sequence is CASSQLLPGQARNTEAFF.

CDR3 sequence: CASSGGMTYEQYF. V usage is TRBV7-9 and J usage is TRBJ2-7; checking the TCRdb D call of TRBD1 is not possible without DNA. CDR3 length: 13 residues. CDR1 and CDR2 (germline): SEHNR, FQNEAQ (reference sequence).

The CDR3 sequence is CASRGNRVYPNEQYF. The genes are TRBV11-2 and TRBJ2-7; the TCRdb call, TRBD1, lacks DNA for checking. The CDR3 covers 15 residues. Germline V gene data show CDR1 as SGHAT and CDR2 as FQNNGV.

The gene calls are TRBV12-3 or TRBV12-4 and TRBJ2-7; TCRdb picks TRBD2, but there is no DNA to check that call. The CDR3 totals 14 residues. CDR3 protein: CASRTSGGAYEQYF.

This chain joins TRBV10-3 and TRBJ2-3; the D gene TCRdb calls, TRBD2, cannot be checked with no DNA. Germline-derived CDR1 and CDR2 are ENHRY and SYGVKD. This CDR3 comprises 17 residues. The CDR3 region is CAISDPTSGGGTDTQYF.